One sample yielded the 9 T cell receptor beta chains listed below, sequenced in a study of human T cells and chemical hapten exposure. Time point given: patch test 3, about 24 weeks after DPC sensitization. Treatment specified: therapeutic diphenylcyclopropenone sensitization with weekly scalp DPC. TCRdb analysed the RACE reads with MiXCR anew, one entry per CDR3 protein. The sample has over 55,000 distinct CDR3 sequences, 12% seen once. Specimen: whole blood, collected in connection with sensitization to the hapten diphenylcyclopropenone (DPC). The receptors were gathered from a man younger than 45 with alopecia areata. Some clones in this sample may be carry-over from other donors' samples.

This clonotype appeared many times. The chain is built from TRBV6-2 or TRBV6-3 and TRBJ2-7; 8 positions agree with TRBD1. The V and J ends lost 2 bases and 5 bases, in that order; junction bases with no gene match: 5. Germline V lookup: CDR1 MNHEY, CDR2 SVGEGT. The CDR3 length is 14 residues. The CDR3 region has the DNA TGTGCCAGCAGTTACCCCCCAGGGGGCCACGAGCAGTACTTC. The encoded protein is CASSYPPGGHEQYF.

The genes are TRBV21-1 and TRBJ2-7; the table names TRBD2, a call not compared with the DNA. TRBV21-1 is recorded as a pseudogene. The CDR3 is made up of 15 amino acids. DNA for the CDR3: TGTGCCAGCAGCAAAAAGATTAGCGGGGGCTACGAGCAGTACTTC. Translating gives CASSKKISGGYEQYF.

This chain uses TRBV20-1 with TRBJ1-1, with D tentatively TRBD1 (5 bases). Germline-derived CDR1 and CDR2 are DFQATT and SNEGSKA (reference sequence). This CDR3 has 14 residues. V lost 6 bases, J lost 11 bases, and 25 bases lay in between. The CDR3 loop is CSATPGTSAFEAFF. In DNA form, the CDR3 reads TGCAGTGCCACCCCAGGGACGAGCGCATTTGAGGCTTTCTTT.

The V gene is TRBV5-1, the J gene TRBJ1-1; no clear D gene. The germline V gene has CDR1 SGHRS and CDR2 YFSETQ. V dropped 0 bases and J dropped 7 bases, with 22 bases sitting between them. The CDR3 runs to 17 residues. The CDR3 DNA reads as TGCGCCAGCAGCTTGGCTGTCGTGACTCAACCTGGGAGTGAAGCTTTCTTT. This gives the protein CASSLAVVTQPGSEAFF.

The chain combines TRBV18 with TRBJ2-7; maybe TRBD1 (5 bases). Trimming cost V 3 bases and J 4 bases, with 7 bases left between them. CDR3 length equals 12 residues. Germline V gives CDR1 KGHSH, CDR2 LQKENI. In DNA, the CDR3 is TGTGCCAGCTCACCGACAGTATACGAGCAGTACTTC. Protein: CASSPTVYEQYF.

This clonotype came up many times. The chain couples TRBV7-3 to TRBJ2-3; D is ambiguous. This CDR3 is 20 amino acids long. Germline assignment: CDR1 SGHTA and CDR2 FQGTGA. Between the trimmed V and J ends, which lost 0 bases and 2 bases, there was a span of 24 bases. The CDR3 DNA reads TGTGCCAGCAGCTTAACGGCGGCAGGCTCAACGGCCTGGGCCACAGATACGCAGTATTTT. Its translation: CASSLTAAGSTAWATDTQYF.

V gene TRBV7-2 combines with J gene TRBJ1-1, with D maybe TRBD1 (5 bases). CDR3 length: 14 amino acids. The V and J ends lost 7 bases and 6 bases respectively, with 18 bases between them. Germline CDR1 reads SGHTA; CDR2 reads FQGNSA. The CDR3 sequence is CASTPPGRGAEAFF. The CDR3 bases are TGTGCCAGCACCCCCCCGGGACGGGGGGCTGAAGCTTTCTTT. The complete variable domain, with remaining parts taken from reference TRBV7-2 and TRBJ1-1, reads GAGVSQSPSNKVTEKGKDVELRCDPISGHTALYWYRQSLGQGLEFLIYFQGNSAPDKSGLPSDRFSAERTGGSVSTLTIQRTQQEDSAVYLCASTPPGRGAEAFFGQGTRLTVV.

This chain joins TRBV10-3 and TRBJ2-3; TRBD1 matches at 7 bases. The CDR3 totals 15 residues. CDR1 ENHRY and CDR2 SYGVKD come from the germline V gene. Trimming took 3 bases from V and 1 from J; bases not matched to a gene: 4. CDR3 sequence: CAISEEGAGTDTQYF. The CDR3 DNA sequence: TGTGCCATCAGTGAAGAGGGGGCTGGCACAGATACGCAGTATTTT.

A note on this clonotype: A much larger clonotype is one base distant, so this may be a read error. The genes are TRBV10-3 and TRBJ2-5; TRBD1 aligns across 7 bases. The junction had 9 bases not matched to a gene; V was cut back by 0 bases and J by 5 bases. Germline V gene data show CDR1 as ENHRY and CDR2 as SYGVKD. This CDR3 is built from 16 residues. CDR3 in amino acids: CAISESRGPYDETQYF. The DNA of the CDR3 is TGTGCCATCAGTGAGTCGAGGGGGCCTTATGACGAGACCCAGTACTTC.